This T cell receptor beta chain stems from a study of T cell responses to AZD1222 COVID-19 vaccine (dated by TCRdb to about 2021). In terms of the full investigation: TCR sequencing was performed for about 250 trial participants, of whom around 200 were given two doses of AZD1222 and around 25 were given two doses of MenACWY control vaccine. Trial participants were enrolled by age into 18-55, 56-69 and 70-plus year subgroups, with 148, 28 and 57 TCR-sequenced participants respectively. The study at large found these results: Conclusions about previously exposed vaccinees were limited because only a handful of AZD1222 recipients were SARS-CoV-2 seropositive at baseline. The whole spike protein was spanned by vaccine-associated CD4 TCRs, and dominant responses were seen in regions 160-218 and 743-854. Reportedly, close to half of the unique spike-specific TCRs recognized epitopes lying outside the regions that are mutated in the B.1.351 and B.1.1.7 variants. Most participants were white British and females outnumbered males, and the authors suggested that clonal diversity may have been underestimated. A significant rise in spike-specific TCR breadth and depth was observed after two AZD1222 doses relative to day 0 and relative to MenACWY recipients. No day 14 peak-response samples were available, so repertoires were characterized only after the peak T cell response. The 56-69-year group was small, and its depth increase did not reach significance, likely because of low power.

The CDR3 regions of human TCRbeta chains were analyzed by immunosequencing. The authors' analysis ran thus. TCRs in the repertoires were compared against a reference library of SARS-CoV-2-specific TCRs that had been generated with the MIRA antigen-specificity platform. Breadth was defined as the fraction of unique TCRs that were SARS-CoV-2-associated. Depth was defined as the fraction of total T cells that were SARS-CoV-2-associated. Using the MIRA data, each spike-specific TCR was assigned both to the spike region to which the TCR was reactive and to a CD4 or CD8 class. Log10-transformed breadth and depth values were compared by one-way ANOVA with Sidak's multiple comparisons tests. TCRdb's version of the immuneACCESS table is confined to in-frame rearrangements and falls short of the full clone set. An unresolved V gene accounts for under half of the shortfall where checked; the remainder is of unknown origin. For V, J and clone size, that table is used; D and trimming come from the DNA. The sample includes 150,000 to 180,000 clones, with roughly nine tenths observed a single time. 1.5% of the sample belongs to the ten largest clones.

In its sample, this clone was seen once. Its antigen remains undetermined. Base quality data are lacking; no much larger clone is found one base away. The meaning of the sample's time point label: about 28 days (+/-7) after the second vaccine dose. AZD1222 recipients with second doses at about 4 weeks or about 12 weeks were pooled, because spike-specific TCR depth and breadth did not differ between schedules. Samples from vaccinated people were obtained from the UK trials COV001 and COV002, which included a single-blind randomized controlled phase 2/3 trial of AZD1222 (ChAdOx1 nCoV-19) in healthy adults. For TCRbeta chain sequencing, PBMC samples from trial participants were taken at day 0 and at day 28 after the second dose. Including the terminal cysteine and phenylalanine, the CDR3 comprises 15 residues. Just CDR3 DNA is preserved here, 45 bases in frame from base 1. The germline ends are 9 bases apart after V is trimmed by 2 bases and J by 1 base. Based on the germline V gene, the CDR1 and CDR2 sequences are KGHSH and LQKENI.

The chain joins TRBV18 to TRBJ2-1, with a tentative D call of TRBD1 or TRBD2, each matching 5 bases. This receptor was obtained from an adult who received the AZD1222 COVID-19 vaccine. Sequencing used peripheral blood, obtained 28 days after the second AZD1222 dose. The DNA is TGTGCCAGCTCACCAAAGAGGGGATCCTACAATGAGCAGTTCTTC. This yields the protein CASSPKRGSYNEQFF.